These 18 T cell receptor beta chains were sequenced from one sample in a study of OX40 agonist ivuxolimab in advanced cancers. Profiling relied on immunoSEQ multiplex PCR, and the TCRdb table lists in-frame clones only, not all of them. The sample yields around 72,000 clones, about 86% seen once. This sample comprised CD4+ or CD8+ T cells sorted from blood, obtained in a trial of the OX40 agonist ivuxolimab. The receptors stem from an adult with an advanced solid tumor such as melanoma, head and neck, liver or kidney cancer.

The chain links TRBV11-2 to TRBJ2-1, with TRBD2 identical over 8 bases. The CDR3 spans 15 residues. The V gene end was trimmed by 3 bases and the J gene end by 3 bases; junction bases not matched to a gene: 4. Germline CDR1 reads SGHAT; CDR2 reads FQNNGV. The CDR3 is CASSFYAGGYNEQFF. The CDR3 DNA follows: TGTGCCAGCAGCTTTTACGCGGGGGGCTACAATGAGCAGTTCTTC.

The chain combines TRBV29-1 with TRBJ1-1; D might be TRBD1 (6 bases). Per the germline V gene, CDR1 is SQVTM and CDR2 is ANQGSEA. CDR3 length: 14 amino acids. V was clipped by 6 bases and J by 2 bases, with 16 bases between them. CDR3: CSVRSGGPNTEAFF. CDR3 sequence (DNA): TGCAGCGTAAGAAGTGGGGGCCCCAACACTGAAGCTTTCTTT.

The rearrangement joins TRBV28 to TRBJ2-4; 15 bases align to TRBD2. Germline CDR1 MDHEN, CDR2 SYDVKM. The trim removed 2 bases at V and 3 bases at J, leaving 11 bases unmatched. The CDR3 loop spans 20 amino acids. DNA of the CDR3: TGTGCCAGCAGTTTACCGACAGGGACTAGCGGGGGGTGGGTCAAAAACATTCAGTACTTC. It translates to CASSLPTGTSGGWVKNIQYF.

The chain has TRBV19 and TRBJ1-2, with TRBD1 identical over 10 bases. CDR3 length: 14 amino acids. Germline CDR1 reads LNHDA; CDR2 reads SQIVND (reference sequence). The V and J ends lost 6 bases and 3 bases, in that order; junction bases with no gene match: 4. The CDR3 protein is CASRKGQGDYGYTF. In nucleotides, the CDR3 is TGTGCCAGTAGGAAAGGACAGGGGGACTATGGCTACACCTTC.

The genes are TRBV9 and TRBJ2-3; maybe TRBD2 (6 bases). CDR1 is SGDLS, CDR2 YYNGEE, per germline. V lost 2 bases and J 15 bases, leaving 16 bases between the germline ends. The length of the CDR3 is 12 residues. This chain's CDR3 is CASSVWAGQIYF. CDR3 sequence (DNA): TGTGCCAGCAGCGTTTGGGCGGGGCAGATATATTTT. Full variable domain (missing parts from reference TRBV9 and TRBJ2-3): DSGVTQTPKHLITATGQRVTLRCSPRSGDLSVYWYQQSLDQGLQFLIQYYNGEERAKGNILERFSAQQFPDLHSELNLSSLELGDSALYFCASSVWAGQIYFGPGTRLTVL.

V gene TRBV7-9 combines with J gene TRBJ1-4; unclear D gene. The V and J ends lost 5 bases and 5 bases respectively, with 15 bases between them. The CDR3 covers 15 residues. The V gene's germline CDR1 is SEHNR and CDR2 FQNEAQ (reference sequence). The CDR3 DNA follows: TGTGCCAGCAGCCCGGACCGCGGGCGAAATGAAAAACTGTTTTTT. Protein: CASSPDRGRNEKLFF.

J is TRBJ1-2 and V is TRBV9, with 11 bases aligning to TRBD1. Trimming at V came to 2 bases and at J to 7 bases, leaving 10 bases not matched to a gene. The CDR3 runs to 16 residues. Per the germline V gene, CDR1 is SGDLS and CDR2 is YYNGEE. CDR3 sequence reads: CASSVTDRGLRSGYTF. Written as DNA, the CDR3 is TGTGCCAGCAGCGTGACGGACAGGGGGCTCAGAAGTGGCTACACCTTC.

The J gene is TRBJ2-5, the V gene TRBV11-2; D might be TRBD1 (6 bases). V shed 5 bases and J shed 1 base, with 11 bases lying between them. The CDR3 has 14 amino acids. CDR1 is SGHAT and CDR2 is FQNNGV in the germline V gene. The CDR3 coding sequence is TGTGCCAGCAGCCCCGGGACACCCCAAGAGACCCAGTACTTC. Encoded protein: CASSPGTPQETQYF.

The chain couples TRBV7-8 to TRBJ2-5, with TRBD2 matching over 14 bases. The CDR3 extends over 18 amino acids. The ends lost 1 base at V and 4 bases at J; junction bases unmatched: 8. Germline V gene lookup returns CDR1 SGHVS and CDR2 FQNEAQ. This chain's CDR3 is CASSLGGTSGSVTETQYF. The CDR3 DNA reads TGTGCCAGCAGCTTAGGGGGGACTAGCGGGAGTGTTACAGAGACCCAGTACTTC.

This rearrangement joins TRBV28 to TRBJ1-3, with TRBD1 identical over 7 bases. After removal of 3 bases from V and 0 bases from J, the junction contained 5 bases not matched to a gene. Germline V CDR1 and CDR2: MDHEN, SYDVKM. The CDR3 is made up of 16 amino acids. The CDR3 loop reads CASSLGQKLSGNTIYF. The DNA for the CDR3 is TGTGCCAGCAGTTTGGGACAGAAACTCTCTGGAAACACCATATATTTT.

The J gene is TRBJ2-3, the V gene TRBV7-2, with D possibly TRBD2 on 7 matching bases. V lost 5 bases and J lost 0, with 18 bases in between. Germline V lookup: CDR1 SGHTA, CDR2 FQGNSA. CDR3 size: 17 residues. CDR3 DNA: TGTGCCAGCAGCCCTAGACGGCGGGGGCCTAGCACAGATACGCAGTATTTT. Amino acids: CASSPRRRGPSTDTQYF.

The genes are TRBV10-3 and TRBJ2-3; possible D gene TRBD1, 6 bases. Germline V gene data show CDR1 as ENHRY and CDR2 as SYGVKD. The CDR3 extends over 14 amino acids. V lost 10 bases to trimming and J lost 3 bases, with 17 bases between them. In DNA form, the CDR3 reads TGTGCCACCGAGCAGGGGCGGTGGACAGATACGCAGTATTTT. Translation: CATEQGRWTDTQYF.

This clone was picked up one time. The CDR3 nucleotides are TGTGCCAGCTTCCGGGAAAACACTGAAGCTTTCTTT. As protein: CASFRENTEAFF. This chain uses TRBV6-6 with TRBJ1-1, with no clear D. Germline CDR1 is MNHNY and CDR2 is SVGAGI (reference sequence). The CDR3 is 12 amino acids. V lost 8 bases to trimming and J lost 2 bases, with 9 bases between them.

V usage is TRBV6-6 and J usage is TRBJ2-7, with 9 bases aligning to TRBD1. V dropped 3 bases and J dropped 2; count of bases not matched to a gene: 5. The germline V gene encodes CDR1 MNHNY and CDR2 SVGAGI (reference sequence). This CDR3 contains 15 residues. The CDR3 reads CASSYDGTGTYEQYF. The CDR3 bases are TGTGCCAGCAGTTATGACGGGACAGGGACCTACGAGCAGTACTTC.

This clone was detected once. This chain uses TRBV11-2 with TRBJ2-5; 8 nucleotides agree with TRBD1. The J call may be incorrect, as the DNA end agrees better with TRBJ2-7. CDR1 is SGHAT and CDR2 is FQNNGV in the germline V gene. The CDR3 sequence is 13 residues long. DNA of the CDR3: TGTGCCAGCAGCCTCAGGGGGCCCTACGAGCAGTACTTC. It encodes CASSLRGPYEQYF.

The chain's CDR3 is CASSERGLNTEAFF. CDR3 coding DNA: TGTGCCAGCAGTGAAAGGGGATTGAACACTGAAGCTTTCTTT. V and J are TRBV6-1 and TRBJ1-1; possibly TRBD1 for D (5 bases). V gave up 2 bases and J gave up 0 bases, with 7 bases separating them. This CDR3 region has 14 residues. The germline CDR1 and CDR2 sequences are MNHNS and SASEGT.

J is TRBJ1-5 and V is TRBV2; D gene unclear. The V end was cut by 8 bases, the J end by 1 base, with 6 bases between. Germline CDR1 and CDR2: SNHLY and FYNNEI. The CDR3 contains 12 residues. CDR3 coding DNA: TGTGCCAGCGCGGACAGCAATCAGCCCCAGCATTTT. The encoded protein is CASADSNQPQHF.

The genes are TRBV5-5 and TRBJ1-5; D remains unclear. This CDR3 comprises 13 residues. V lost 1 base, J lost 7 bases, and 9 bases lay in between. Germline V gene sequence: CDR1 SGHKS, CDR2 YYEKEE (reference sequence). In nucleotides, the CDR3 is TGTGCCAGCAGCTTGCGGGTGGCGCAGCCCCAGCATTTT. Protein sequence: CASSLRVAQPQHF.